This T cell receptor (beta chain) is from a study of shared clonotypes between healthy human individuals. Turning to the study itself: CD4 naive and memory got three plates each, CD8 naive two, CD8 memory one. The study, taken as a whole, reports: Among non-shared clonotypes, generation probabilities were lower than among those shared by all four donors.

This clone was recorded a few times. The antigen remains unidentified. Different DNA sequences within this sample yield the same CDR3. Trimming cost V 0 bases and J 2 bases, with 6 bases left between them. Germline CDR1 is SGHRS and CDR2 is YFSETQ. There are 13 residues in the CDR3. Clones were read by immunoSEQ multiplex PCR, and TCRdb kept only the in-frame ones, dropping some. The sample consists of approximately 2.4 million clones, approximately 94% of them appearing once. The TCR was taken from a man younger than 35 in good health. The rearrangement links TRBV5-1 to TRBJ2-7; a weak D match, TRBD1 (5 bases). The source material was naive CD4+ T cells sorted from blood. Described subset: CD45RA+ positively selected. CDR3 bases: TGCGCCAGCAGCTTGGCAGGGCCCTACGAGCAGTACTTC. This translates into CASSLAGPYEQYF.